The 20 T cell receptor beta chains reported below all come from one sample, sequenced in a study of Ad26.COV2.S vaccination and SARS-CoV-2 variants. Treatment of the sample: approximately 18 received Ad26.COV2.S at low or high dose, single or two shots; about 5 received placebo; per-sample allocation not given. The samples date from day 63 after the first vaccine or placebo injection. Profiled with immunoSEQ multiplex PCR; TCRdb holds only in-frame clones, not every one. Of under 600,000 clones detected, about nine tenths appear once; the ten largest clones hold about 1.5%. The starting material was peripheral blood, obtained in a trial of Ad26.COV2.S vaccine versus placebo. The source is a person aged 18 to 59 who received the Ad26.COV2.S COVID-19 vaccine or a placebo.

The DNA for the CDR3 is TGTGCCAGCGTCAGTGAGGGACAGGATCCAACCTACGAGCAGTACTTC. Translated: CASVSEGQDPTYEQYF. The chain has TRBV28 and TRBJ2-7, with TRBD1 matching over 8 bases. The CDR3 is 16 residues long. J gave up 2 bases and V 8 bases, and 14 bases lay outside the gene matches. In germline, CDR1 is MDHEN, CDR2 SYDVKM.

This clone occurred once. This chain uses TRBV9 with TRBJ2-7, with 10 bases identical to TRBD2. Germline V gene lookup returns CDR1 SGDLS and CDR2 YYNGEE. The CDR3 covers 15 residues. Losses at the gene ends were 3 bases for V and 3 bases for J; bases not matched to a gene: 6. The CDR3: CASSATSGTYYEQYF. The CDR3 nucleotides are TGTGCCAGCAGCGCCACTAGCGGGACATACTACGAGCAGTACTTC.

The chain employs TRBV27 and TRBJ1-5; unclear D gene. The V end lost 4 bases, the J end lost 3 bases, and 7 bases lay between the germline ends. Germline loops: CDR1 MNHEY, CDR2 SMNVEV (reference sequence). The CDR3 totals 13 residues. The CDR3 sequence is CASSWRANQPQHF. DNA of the CDR3: TGTGCCAGCAGTTGGAGGGCCAATCAGCCCCAGCATTTT.

The chain combines TRBV28 with TRBJ2-6; D call uncertain. Per germline, CDR1 MDHEN and CDR2 SYDVKM. There are 14 residues in the CDR3. The germline V and J ends were trimmed by 2 bases and 3 bases, with 5 bases remaining between them. The CDR3 loop reads CASSLGVGANVLTF. The CDR3 DNA follows: TGTGCCAGCAGTTTAGGGGTTGGGGCCAACGTCCTGACTTTC.

The CDR3 DNA sequence: TGCGCCAGCAGCCAAGTGGGGGCCGACACTGAAGCTTTCTTT. This codes for CASSQVGADTEAFF. J is TRBJ1-1 and V is TRBV4-1; maybe TRBD1 (6 bases). Trimming took off 1 base at V and 3 bases at J, with 9 bases between the two ends. This CDR3 comprises 14 residues. CDR1 MGHRA and CDR2 YSYEKL come from the germline V gene.

The chain joins TRBV7-6 to TRBJ2-6; unclear D gene. Germline values: CDR1 SGHVS, CDR2 FNYEAQ. The CDR3 is made up of 15 amino acids. V shed 3 bases and J shed 2 bases, with 8 bases lying between them. The CDR3 sequence is CASSFGVAGANVLTF. DNA for the CDR3: TGTGCCAGCAGCTTTGGGGTGGCTGGGGCCAACGTCCTGACTTTC.

J is TRBJ1-6 and V is TRBV2, with 9 bases aligning to TRBD1. The CDR3 has 17 amino acids. V dropped 11 bases and J dropped 0; count of bases not matched to a gene: 11. Per the germline V gene, CDR1 is SNHLY and CDR2 is FYNNEI. DNA of the CDR3: TGTGCCGGAAGAGGCGACAGGGGGAGCTCCTATAATTCACCCCTCCACTTT. It is translated as CAGRGDRGSSYNSPLHF.

V is TRBV6-5 and J is TRBJ1-4; D may be TRBD1 (6 bases). The CDR3 loop spans 13 amino acids. Trimming took off 6 bases at V and 4 bases at J, with 9 bases between the two ends. Germline V gene data show CDR1 as MNHEY and CDR2 as SVGAGI. DNA for the CDR3: TGTGCCAGCAGAAGGACAGATAATGAAAAACTGTTTTTT. Residues: CASRRTDNEKLFF.

This clone showed up just once. The chain couples TRBV24-1 to TRBJ2-1, with D hard to call. Trimming took 4 bases from V and 5 from J, leaving 2 bases between them. Per the germline V gene, CDR1 is KGHDR and CDR2 is SFDVKD. This CDR3 comprises 11 residues. The CDR3 loop reads CATSENNEQFF. Written as DNA, the CDR3 is TGTGCCACCAGTGAGAACAATGAGCAGTTCTTC.

On this clone: This sample also contains other DNA sequences that code for the same CDR3. The V call is TRBV12-3 or TRBV12-4, the J call TRBJ2-1; maybe TRBD2 (5 bases). The CDR3 totals 13 residues. Trimming shortened V by 2 bases and J by 3 bases, and 5 bases separated the two germline ends. The CDR3 region is CASSLSGYNEQFF. In nucleotides, the CDR3 is TGTGCCAGCAGTTTAAGCGGCTACAATGAGCAGTTCTTC.

The table lists this clone with a count of one. The V call is TRBV9, the J call TRBJ1-5, with 7 bases fitting TRBD1. CDR3 length equals 14 residues. Germline lookup yields CDR1 SGDLS and CDR2 YYNGEE. With 5 bases clipped from V and 8 bases from J, the junction kept 10 bases outside the gene matches. This CDR3 is CASSGTVLGEPQHF. The CDR3 DNA reads TGTGCCAGCAGTGGGACAGTTCTAGGTGAGCCCCAGCATTTT.

The chain recombines TRBV28 with TRBJ2-7, with 9 bases aligning to TRBD1. Germline V gives CDR1 MDHEN, CDR2 SYDVKM. This CDR3 has 18 residues. V lost 2 bases, J lost 3 bases, and 14 bases stayed unmatched. CDR3 DNA sequence: TGTGCCAGCAGTTTACGCCCAACCGGGACAGGGACCCACTACGAGCAGTACTTC. It yields the protein CASSLRPTGTGTHYEQYF.

J is TRBJ1-1 and V is TRBV18; 8 bases are a match to TRBD1. This CDR3 is built from 16 residues. J gave up 4 bases and V 3 bases, and 10 bases lay outside the gene matches. Germline CDR1 KGHSH, CDR2 LQKENI. CDR3 in DNA: TGTGCCAGCTCACCGACAGGGGCGCGGGTGGTCACTGAAGCTTTCTTT. As protein: CASSPTGARVVTEAFF.

The V gene is TRBV7-8, the J gene TRBJ1-6; D is ambiguous. V lost 6 bases and J 5 bases, leaving 8 bases between the germline ends. The CDR3 is made up of 13 amino acids. Per germline, CDR1 SGHVS and CDR2 FQNEAQ. The CDR3: CASSMRDNSPLHF. CDR3 nucleotide sequence: TGTGCCAGCAGTATGCGCGATAATTCACCCCTCCACTTT.

The rearrangement uses TRBV3-1 (or the pseudogene TRBV3-2) and TRBJ1-2; TRBD1 is a possible D gene (5 bases). Germline CDR1 LGHDT, CDR2 YNNKEL (reference sequence). This CDR3 contains 16 residues. V gave up 0 bases and J gave up 4 bases, with 15 bases separating them. The CDR3 region is CASSQDLSGPLYGYTF. The CDR3 nucleotides read TGTGCCAGCAGCCAAGATCTATCAGGGCCCCTCTATGGCTACACCTTC.

The chain has TRBV7-9 and TRBJ1-5, with 8 positions matching TRBD1. Per the germline V gene, CDR1 is SEHNR and CDR2 is FQNEAQ (reference sequence). The CDR3 consists of 16 residues. The ends lost 5 bases at V and 4 bases at J; junction bases unmatched: 10. Here the CDR3 DNA reads TGTGCCAGCAGCCCCCAGGGTCAGGGGGCGAATCAGCCCCAGCATTTT. Its translation is CASSPQGQGANQPQHF.

The count of this clone is one. The chain links TRBV29-1 to TRBJ1-5, with D possibly TRBD1 on 5 matching bases. Germline loops: CDR1 SQVTM, CDR2 ANQGSEA. The ends were cut back, 4 bases at V and 5 bases at J, with 12 bases in the middle. The CDR3 spans 13 residues. CDR3 in DNA: TGCAGCGTTGGATGGGGGATTGATCAGCCCCAGCATTTT. This gives the protein CSVGWGIDQPQHF.

The genes are TRBV7-9 and TRBJ1-1; 9 bases align to TRBD1. This CDR3 spans 16 amino acids. V lost 5 bases to trimming and J lost 2 bases; unmatched junction nucleotides: 9. Germline CDR1 reads SEHNR; CDR2 reads FQNEAQ (reference sequence). CDR3 DNA sequence: TGTGCCAGCAGCCCGAGGGACAGGGTCTTAAACACTGAAGCTTTCTTT. Translated, it gives CASSPRDRVLNTEAFF.

V gene TRBV7-9 combines with J gene TRBJ2-1; tentative D call: TRBD1 (6 bases). CDR3 length equals 15 residues. Looked up from germline, CDR1 is SEHNR and CDR2 is FQNEAQ (reference sequence). V lost 4 bases to trimming and J lost 1 base, with 11 bases between them. The CDR3 nucleotides read TGTGCCAGCAGCTCAACAGGGTTATCCTACAATGAGCAGTTCTTC. Translating gives CASSSTGLSYNEQFF.

V and J are TRBV9 and TRBJ2-2, with D maybe TRBD1 (6 bases). V gave up 2 bases and J gave up 0 bases, with 11 bases separating them. The CDR3 runs 16 residues. Germline lookup yields CDR1 SGDLS and CDR2 YYNGEE. CDR3 nucleotide sequence: TGTGCCAGCAGCGTTAGGGGGTTCGCGAACACCGGGGAGCTGTTTTTT. Its translation: CASSVRGFANTGELFF.